A selection of T cell receptor beta chains follows, all from one sample in a study of T cells in Graves' hyperthyroidism and ophthalmopathy. One entry per CDR3 protein results from TCRdb running MiXCR on the multiplex PCR reads. Among about 500,000 distinct CDR3 sequences listed, around 15% were seen once. The sequenced sample consisted of blood. All receptors derive from a woman aged 25 to 45 with Graves' ophthalmopathy. CDR3s include the opening cysteine and the closing phenylalanine or tryptophan. A D gene is named only where the DNA matches it firmly. Clone size, where shown, is once, few, many, or a class for clones that have expanded.

j_call: TRBJ1-2; v_call: TRBV5-4; clone_size: few; d_call: .; cdr3_aa: CASTSPREVGYTF; cdr3_nt: TGTGCCAGCACCTCCCCCAGAGAGGTTGGCTACACCTTC
j_call: TRBJ2-3; v_call: TRBV6-2/TRBV6-3; clone_size: .; d_call: .; cdr3_aa: CASTGEGTDTQYF; cdr3_nt: TGTGCCAGCACAGGGGAAGGCACAGATACGCAGTATTTT
j_call: TRBJ2-2; v_call: TRBV5-6; clone_size: few; d_call: TRBD2; cdr3_aa: CASSALGLAGERTGELFF; cdr3_nt: TGTGCCAGCAGCGCTCTGGGGCTGGCGGGAGAGCGGACCGGGGAGCTGTTTTTT
j_call: TRBJ1-6; v_call: TRBV6-1; clone_size: few; d_call: TRBD1; cdr3_aa: CASSEMTRQGDSPLHF; cdr3_nt: TGTGCCAGCAGTGAAATGACTCGGCAGGGGGATTCACCCCTCCACTTT
j_call: TRBJ2-5; v_call: TRBV18; clone_size: many; d_call: .; cdr3_aa: CASSPRRGETQYF; cdr3_nt: TGTGCCAGCTCACCACGACGGGGGGAGACCCAGTACTTC
j_call: TRBJ2-5; v_call: TRBV7-9; clone_size: many; d_call: .; cdr3_aa: CASGDTSLQETQYF; cdr3_nt: TGTGCCAGCGGAGATACGAGCCTCCAAGAGACCCAGTACTTC
j_call: TRBJ1-5; v_call: TRBV15; clone_size: few; d_call: .; cdr3_aa: CATSDRDTGNQPQHF; cdr3_nt: TGTGCCACCAGCGACCGGGACACCGGCAATCAGCCCCAGCATTTT
j_call: TRBJ2-1; v_call: TRBV10-2; clone_size: few; d_call: .; cdr3_aa: CASSVHTGTEQFF; cdr3_nt: TGCGCCAGCAGTGTGCACACCGGGACCGAGCAGTTCTTC
j_call: TRBJ2-6; v_call: TRBV5-1; clone_size: few; d_call: TRBD1; cdr3_aa: CASSLHRGTGANVLTF; cdr3_nt: TGCGCCAGCAGCTTACACAGGGGAACTGGGGCCAACGTCCTGACTTTC
j_call: TRBJ2-1; v_call: TRBV4-2; clone_size: .; d_call: .; cdr3_aa: CASSTPGPQDNEQFF; cdr3_nt: TGTGCCAGCAGTACTCCGGGACCCCAGGACAATGAGCAGTTCTTC
j_call: TRBJ1-2; v_call: TRBV30; clone_size: many; d_call: .; cdr3_aa: CAWSPPTAGRSGYTF; cdr3_nt: TGTGCCTGGAGTCCCCCAACCGCGGGACGGAGCGGCTACACCTTC
j_call: TRBJ2-5; v_call: TRBV11-2; clone_size: .; d_call: TRBD2; cdr3_aa: CASRKPGRGETQYF; cdr3_nt: TGTGCCAGCCGGAAACCAGGGAGGGGAGAGACCCAGTACTTC
j_call: TRBJ2-3; v_call: TRBV11-2; clone_size: many; d_call: .; cdr3_aa: CASSAVRDTQYF; cdr3_nt: TGTGCCAGCAGCGCGGTCCGGGATACGCAGTATTTT
j_call: TRBJ1-2; v_call: TRBV13; clone_size: many; d_call: TRBD1; cdr3_aa: CASSPGQGLGGYTF; cdr3_nt: TGTGCCAGCAGCCCGGGACAGGGGTTGGGAGGCTACACCTTC
j_call: TRBJ1-5; v_call: TRBV30; clone_size: many; d_call: .; cdr3_aa: CAWSRGINQPQHF; cdr3_nt: TGTGCCTGGAGCCGAGGTATCAATCAGCCCCAGCATTTT
j_call: TRBJ2-1; v_call: TRBV20-1; clone_size: many; d_call: TRBD2; cdr3_aa: CSARAGAAGGPSIREQFF; cdr3_nt: TGCAGTGCTAGAGCAGGGGCAGCGGGAGGGCCGTCTATCAGGGAGCAGTTCTTC
j_call: TRBJ1-5; v_call: TRBV6-2/TRBV6-3; clone_size: many; d_call: TRBD1; cdr3_aa: CASSSQRGQGTQPQHF; cdr3_nt: TGTGCCAGCAGTTCCCAACGAGGACAGGGGACTCAGCCCCAGCATTTT
j_call: TRBJ1-2; v_call: TRBV20-1; clone_size: many; d_call: .; cdr3_aa: CSAITGKGGYTF; cdr3_nt: TGCAGTGCCATCACAGGGAAGGGAGGCTACACCTTC
j_call: TRBJ2-1; v_call: TRBV5-1; clone_size: .; d_call: TRBD2; cdr3_aa: CASSLVTSGRWQFF; cdr3_nt: TGCGCCAGCAGCTTGGTCACTAGCGGGAGATGGCAGTTCTTC
j_call: TRBJ1-5; v_call: TRBV4-3; clone_size: .; d_call: .; cdr3_aa: CASSQDTGGGQPQHF; cdr3_nt: TGCGCCAGCAGCCAAGATACCGGGGGCGGGCAGCCCCAGCATTTT
j_call: TRBJ2-7; v_call: TRBV18; clone_size: many; d_call: TRBD1; cdr3_aa: CASSPDRGTYEQYF; cdr3_nt: TGTGCCAGCTCACCGGACAGGGGGACATACGAGCAGTACTTC
j_call: TRBJ2-1; v_call: TRBV20-1; clone_size: .; d_call: .; cdr3_aa: CSARPDLEGVGYNEQFF; cdr3_nt: TGCAGTGCTAGACCTGATTTGGAGGGAGTGGGCTACAATGAGCAGTTCTTC
j_call: TRBJ1-1; v_call: TRBV19; clone_size: few; d_call: .; cdr3_aa: CASSIPRVNTEAFF; cdr3_nt: TGTGCCAGTAGTATACCCAGGGTGAACACTGAAGCTTTCTTT
j_call: TRBJ2-1; v_call: TRBV14; clone_size: few; d_call: .; cdr3_aa: CASSLLGLTNEQFF; cdr3_nt: TGTGCCAGCAGCCTCTTGGGACTCACAAATGAGCAGTTCTTC
j_call: TRBJ2-1; v_call: TRBV14; clone_size: .; d_call: TRBD1; cdr3_aa: CASSQRTGPYNEQFF; cdr3_nt: TGTGCCAGCAGCCAACGGACAGGACCCTACAATGAGCAGTTCTTC
j_call: TRBJ2-1; v_call: TRBV6-5; clone_size: few; d_call: .; cdr3_aa: CASSYSGSISPEQFF; cdr3_nt: TGTGCCAGCAGTTACTCGGGTAGTATCTCCCCTGAGCAGTTCTTC